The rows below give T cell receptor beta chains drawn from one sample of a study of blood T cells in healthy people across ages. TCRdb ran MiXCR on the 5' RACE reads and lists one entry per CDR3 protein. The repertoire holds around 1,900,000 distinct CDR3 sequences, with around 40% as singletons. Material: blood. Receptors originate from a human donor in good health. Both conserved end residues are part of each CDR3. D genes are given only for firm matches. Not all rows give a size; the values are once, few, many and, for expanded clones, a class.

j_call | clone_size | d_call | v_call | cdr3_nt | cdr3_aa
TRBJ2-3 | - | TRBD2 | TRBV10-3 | TGTGCCAGCAGACCGAACAAGCGGGAGAGGGTAGATACGCAGTATTTT | CASRPNKRERVDTQYF
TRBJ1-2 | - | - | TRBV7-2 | TGTGCCAGCAGCTTAGGTCCTACAGGGATGGGGGCTAACACCTTC | CASSLGPTGMGANTF
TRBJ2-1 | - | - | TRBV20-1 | TGCAGTGCTAGAACGGGGACGAGCTCCTACAATGAGCAGTTCTTC | CSARTGTSSYNEQFF
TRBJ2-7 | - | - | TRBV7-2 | TGTGCCAGCAGCTTTTCAATTGTTAGTACCGAGCAGTACTTC | CASSFSIVSTEQYF
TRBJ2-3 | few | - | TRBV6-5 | TGTGCCAGCAGTTACTCGGGAGGTACAGTCACGCAGTATTTT | CASSYSGGTVTQYF
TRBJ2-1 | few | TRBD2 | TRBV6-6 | TGTGCCATCGCGGGGGGGCGGGATGAGCAGTTCTTC | CAIAGGRDEQFF
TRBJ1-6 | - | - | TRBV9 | TGTGCCAGCAGGGGAACAGGGATGACAAATTCACCCCTCCACTTT | CASRGTGMTNSPLHF
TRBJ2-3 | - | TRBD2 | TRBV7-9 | TGTGCCAGCAGCGGAGGACTAGCGGGAACCACAGATGCGCAGTATTTT | CASSGGLAGTTDAQYF
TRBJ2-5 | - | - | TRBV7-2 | TGTGCCAACAGCCTACAGTTGGGTACCCAGTACTTC | CANSLQLGTQYF
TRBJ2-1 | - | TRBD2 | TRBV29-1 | TGCAGCGTTGAACTAATACCAGGGGGGACTAGCCTAATGGATGAGCAGTTCTTC | CSVELIPGGTSLMDEQFF
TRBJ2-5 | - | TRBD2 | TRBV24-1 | TGTGCCACCAGTGAGGCGGGGGGAGAGACCCAGTACTTC | CATSEAGGETQYF
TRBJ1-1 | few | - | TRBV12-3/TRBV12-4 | TGTGCCAGCAGTTTTCTTACCGGGGCTGGAACGGCTGAAGCTTTCTTT | CASSFLTGAGTAEAFF
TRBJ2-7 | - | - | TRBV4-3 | TGCGCCAGCAGCCAAGATTTGGCAGGGACCTACGAGCAGTACTTC | CASSQDLAGTYEQYF
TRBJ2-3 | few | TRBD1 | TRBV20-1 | TGCAGTGCTGGGGACCAGAGACAGGGTGGAGATACGCAGTATTTT | CSAGDQRQGGDTQYF
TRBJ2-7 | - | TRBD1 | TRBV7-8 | TGTGCCAGCAGCTTAAATTTGGACAGGGGGAGAACCTACGAGCAGTACTTC | CASSLNLDRGRTYEQYF
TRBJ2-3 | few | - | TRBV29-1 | TGCAGCGTTGAAGGGGGGTCTTTTGGCACAGATACGCAGTATTTT | CSVEGGSFGTDTQYF
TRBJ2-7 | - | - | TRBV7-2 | TGTGCCAGCAGCTTAGAATTTGTAACCTACGAGCAGTACTTC | CASSLEFVTYEQYF
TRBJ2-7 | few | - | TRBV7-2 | TGTGCCAGCAGCTTAGTCCGGGTCCCATACGAGCAGTACTTC | CASSLVRVPYEQYF
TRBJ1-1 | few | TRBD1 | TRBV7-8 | TGTGCCAGCAGGACCAGGGGGATCTCTGAAGCTTTCTTT | CASRTRGISEAFF
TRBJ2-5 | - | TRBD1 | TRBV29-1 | TGCAGCGTTGTAGGACAGGTAGGCAATGAGCAGTACTTC | CSVVGQVGNEQYF
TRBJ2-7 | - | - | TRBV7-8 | TGTGCCAGCAGCTCCCGGAAGACCTACGAGCAGTACTTC | CASSSRKTYEQYF
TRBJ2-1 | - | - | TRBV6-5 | TGTGCCAGCCCGATCGGGGGAGGCTCCTACAATGAGCAGTTCTTC | CASPIGGGSYNEQFF
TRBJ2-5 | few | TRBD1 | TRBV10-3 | TGTGCCATCAGTGAGAACAGGGGAGTTGGAGAGACCCAGTACTTC | CAISENRGVGETQYF
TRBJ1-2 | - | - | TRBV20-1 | TGCAGTGCTATGCGTCGCAGGGCGGACTATGGCTACACCTTC | CSAMRRRADYGYTF
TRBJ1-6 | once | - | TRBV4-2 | TGTGCCAGCAGCCAAGTTTGGGGGGCTAATTCACCCCTCCACTTT | CASSQVWGANSPLHF
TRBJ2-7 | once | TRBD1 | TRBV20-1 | TGCAGTGCCGTCGGGACAGTTACCTCCTACGAGCAGTACTTC | CSAVGTVTSYEQYF
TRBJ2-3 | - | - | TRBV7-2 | TGTGCCAGCGGGGGGGCCAGTACGCAGTATTTT | CASGGASTQYF
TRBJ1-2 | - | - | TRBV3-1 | - | CASSFGRFGEGYTF
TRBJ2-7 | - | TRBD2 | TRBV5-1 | TGCGCCAGCAGCCCACAACTAGCGGGGGGGTACGAGCAGTACTTC | CASSPQLAGGYEQYF
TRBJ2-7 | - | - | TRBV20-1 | TGCAGTGCTAGTTGGCCCAGGTCTGGAACCTACGAGCAGTACTTC | CSASWPRSGTYEQYF
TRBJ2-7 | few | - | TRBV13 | TGTGCCAGCAGGACGGAGGGGGCGTACGAGCAGTACTTC | CASRTEGAYEQYF
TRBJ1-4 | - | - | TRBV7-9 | TGTGCCAGCAGCCAGGCGGGGAGAACTAATGAAAAACTGTTTTTT | CASSQAGRTNEKLFF
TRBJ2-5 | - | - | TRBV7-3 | TGTGCCAGCAGAAGGTCAGGGTCAGAGACCCAGTACTTC | CASRRSGSETQYF
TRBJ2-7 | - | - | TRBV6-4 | TGTGCCACCGAAGTCTCAGGCTATTCTCACTACGAGCAGTACTTC | CATEVSGYSHYEQYF
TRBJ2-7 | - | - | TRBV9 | TGTGCCAGCAGCTTACATAGTGGGGGGACGGCGGCCTACGAGCAGTACTTC | CASSLHSGGTAAYEQYF
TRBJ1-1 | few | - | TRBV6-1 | TGTGCCAGCAGTGAAGCTTTAACTGAAGCTTTCTTT | CASSEALTEAFF
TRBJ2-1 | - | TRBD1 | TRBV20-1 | TGCGGTGCCAAATCCCTCACAGGGGGCGCCTACAATGAGCAGTTCTTC | CGAKSLTGGAYNEQFF
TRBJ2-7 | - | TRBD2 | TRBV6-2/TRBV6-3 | TGTGCCAGCAGGGCGGGGGGGCCCCCCTACGAGCAGTACTTC | CASRAGGPPYEQYF
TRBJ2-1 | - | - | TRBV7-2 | TGTGCCAGCAGCTTAGCGGGGGTGCACGTAAAGATCTACAATGAGCAGTTCTTC | CASSLAGVHVKIYNEQFF
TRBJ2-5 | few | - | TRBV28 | TGTGCCAGCAGTTTATCGGACCCAAACCTAGAGACCCAGTACTTC | CASSLSDPNLETQYF
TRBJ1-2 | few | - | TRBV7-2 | TGTGCCAGCAGCTTGAGGGTCAGGGAGGGCGGCTACACCTTC | CASSLRVREGGYTF
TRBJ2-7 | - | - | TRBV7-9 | TGTGCCAGCAGCTTTGCCGGGACGGGGTCCTACGAGCAGTACTTC | CASSFAGTGSYEQYF
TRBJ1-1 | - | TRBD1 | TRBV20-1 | TGCAGTGCCCAGGGGGATCTTCACACTGAAGCTTTCTTT | CSAQGDLHTEAFF
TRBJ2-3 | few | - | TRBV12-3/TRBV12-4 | TGTGTCAGCAGTTTTGTCTACCCAGATACGCAGTATTTT | CVSSFVYPDTQYF
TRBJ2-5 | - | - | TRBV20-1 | TGCAGTGCTAGGAGGGCCGAAACAGGGAGAGAGACCCAGTACTTC | CSARRAETGRETQYF
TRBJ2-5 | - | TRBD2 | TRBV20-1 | TGCAGTGCTCTTACTAGCGGGGGCCCTGTCGTACAAGAGACCCAGTACTTC | CSALTSGGPVVQETQYF
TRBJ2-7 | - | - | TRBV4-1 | TGCGCCAGCAGCCAAGAGTCGATGTTGGGGGACGAGCAGTACTTC | CASSQESMLGDEQYF
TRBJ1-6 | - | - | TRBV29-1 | TGCAGCGTTGCTCGGGGGCTTGGGTCACCCCTCCACTTT | CSVARGLGSPLHF
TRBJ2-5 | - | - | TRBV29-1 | TGCAGCGTTGACCGGGCAGGGACCCAAGAGACCCAGTACTTC | CSVDRAGTQETQYF
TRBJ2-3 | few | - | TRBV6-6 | TGTGCCAGCAACGAGGTTTGGACAGATACGCAGTATTTT | CASNEVWTDTQYF
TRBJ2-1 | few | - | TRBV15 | TGTGCCACCAGCAGAGGATTGGTGATGGGCAATGAGCAGTTCTTC | CATSRGLVMGNEQFF
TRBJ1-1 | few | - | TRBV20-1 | TGCAGTGCTAGAGTAACCAGGACTGAAGCTTTCTTT | CSARVTRTEAFF
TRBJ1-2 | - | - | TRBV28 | TGTGCCAGCAGTTTATCTGAAACCTTCTCCTATGGCTACACCTTC | CASSLSETFSYGYTF
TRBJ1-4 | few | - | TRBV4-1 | TGCGCCAGCAGCCCTCCTGACCGGGATGGAGAAAAACTGTTTTTT | CASSPPDRDGEKLFF
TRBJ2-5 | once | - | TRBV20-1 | TGCAGTGCTAGAATGGAGGGGAAAGAGACCCAGTACTTC | CSARMEGKETQYF
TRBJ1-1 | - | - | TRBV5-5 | TGTGCCAGCAGCTTGGAGGGATTCAGGACTGAAGCTTTCTTT | CASSLEGFRTEAFF
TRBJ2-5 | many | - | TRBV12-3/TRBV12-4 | TGTGCCAGCAGCCCCCCTGGGACACGAGAGACCCAGTACTTC | CASSPPGTRETQYF